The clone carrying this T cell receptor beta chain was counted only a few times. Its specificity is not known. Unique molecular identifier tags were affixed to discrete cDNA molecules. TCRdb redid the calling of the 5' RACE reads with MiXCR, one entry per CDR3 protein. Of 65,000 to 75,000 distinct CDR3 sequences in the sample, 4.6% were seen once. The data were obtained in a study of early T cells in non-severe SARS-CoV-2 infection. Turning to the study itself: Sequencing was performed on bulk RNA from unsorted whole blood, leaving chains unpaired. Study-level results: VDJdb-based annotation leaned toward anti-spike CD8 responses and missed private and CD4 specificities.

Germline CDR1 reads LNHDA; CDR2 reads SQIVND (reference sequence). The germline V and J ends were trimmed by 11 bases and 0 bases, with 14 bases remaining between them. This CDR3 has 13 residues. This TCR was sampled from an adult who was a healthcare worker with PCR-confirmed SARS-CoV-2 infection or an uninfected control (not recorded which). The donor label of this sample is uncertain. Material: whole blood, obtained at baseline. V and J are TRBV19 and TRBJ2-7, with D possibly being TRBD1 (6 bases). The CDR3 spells CACRDTSSYEQYF. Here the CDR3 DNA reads TGTGCCTGCCGGGACACCAGCTCCTACGAGCAGTACTTC.